Listed below are T cell receptor beta chains from one sample, sequenced in a study of blood T cells in healthy people across ages. Via MiXCR, TCRdb re-called the 5' RACE reads, giving one row per CDR3 protein. There are roughly 700,000 distinct CDR3 sequences in the sample; about half occur only once, and around a third lies in the top ten. The specimen was blood. These receptors were taken from an older woman in good health. CDR3s leave out the opening cysteine and the closing phenylalanine or tryptophan. Fields, in order: V gene, J gene, CDR3 protein.

TRBV25-1	TRBJ1-2	ASSEYEGNPFYGYT
TRBV29-1	TRBJ2-1	SAGPSASSYNEQF
TRBV7-3	TRBJ1-2	ASSSSQGGGYT
TRBV18	TRBJ2-5	ASSDRGEGTTTGRKTQY
TRBV7-2	.	ASSLEVSLEQY
TRBV20-1	TRBJ1-2	SAREGPSYGYT
TRBV27	.	ASSLTPAYEQY
TRBV28	.	ASSFLAGGVNIQY
TRBV4-3	TRBJ2-1	ASSQDPVAGSSYNEQF
TRBV2	TRBJ2-7	AGSELAGANYEQY
TRBV18	TRBJ1-2	ASSPYQTGAYGYT
TRBV21-1	TRBJ2-3	ASSNAGWGSGRFTDTQY
TRBV27	TRBJ2-1	ASRWGATGGNEQF